This T cell receptor (beta chain) was captured by sequencing in a study of human T cells and chemical hapten exposure. Across the study: Upper back patch tests used 0.01% DPC, scored after 6 days.

One entry per CDR3 protein, called by TCRdb with MiXCR from the RACE reads. The sample records roughly 180,000 distinct CDR3 sequences, about 20% being singletons. This clonotype was found many times. The antigen is not known. General study findings and limits: TCRs whose frequency exceeded 1 in 1000 remained the same following DPC sensitization. A positive correlation with patch test score was found for PT1 expanded TCR counts.

V was cut by 3 bases and J by 4 bases, with 6 bases left in between. CDR3 length equals 12 residues. The V gene's germline CDR1 is ENHRY and CDR2 SYGVKD. Time point of the sample: patch test 1, 2 weeks after DPC sensitization. Treatment of the sample: therapeutic diphenylcyclopropenone sensitization with weekly scalp DPC. Each patch-test visit's blood sample preceded patch application. This sample comprised whole blood, obtained in connection with sensitization to the hapten diphenylcyclopropenone (DPC). This clonotype originated in a woman aged 45-60 years with alopecia areata. Some clones in this sample may be carry-over from other donors' samples. The genes are TRBV10-3 and TRBJ2-5; no clear D gene. The CDR3 DNA reads TGTGCCATCAGTGAACCCCGAGAGACCCAGTACTTC. Its protein is CAISEPRETQYF.